This TCR beta chain stems from a study of cytomegalovirus exposure and HLA in healthy donors. Across the study: In a previous analysis, about 100 million unique TCR beta sequences were found from 150 million to 200 million T cells. General study findings and limits: Several of the most significant clusters appeared linked to common viral pathogens, based on a later analysis. Most TCR sequences showed up rarely, but some public TCRs showed up in many donors. A later analysis revealed that TCR association rates differed between HLA loci, peaking at DRB1 and bottoming out at HLA-C.

Primers included in the PCR were 60 Vbeta and 13 Jbeta primers. TCRdb's copy holds only in-frame clones and misses some; the assay was immunoSEQ multiplex PCR. The table has 170,000 or so clones, 60% to 80% seen once. V dropped 1 base and J dropped 4; count of bases not matched to a gene: 5. Germline V CDR1 and CDR2: GTSNPN, SVGIG (reference sequence). The CDR3 consists of 14 residues. With respect to this clone: Antigen: not known.

The TCR originated in a woman aged 50 to 60 in good health and CMV-seropositive. The chain uses TRBV30 and TRBJ2-5, with TRBD1 identical over 8 bases. The sample taken for sequencing was PBMCs. The CDR3 DNA sequence: TGTGCCTGGAGTGCTTGGGACAGGCCAGAGACCCAGTACTTC. Its translation is CAWSAWDRPETQYF.